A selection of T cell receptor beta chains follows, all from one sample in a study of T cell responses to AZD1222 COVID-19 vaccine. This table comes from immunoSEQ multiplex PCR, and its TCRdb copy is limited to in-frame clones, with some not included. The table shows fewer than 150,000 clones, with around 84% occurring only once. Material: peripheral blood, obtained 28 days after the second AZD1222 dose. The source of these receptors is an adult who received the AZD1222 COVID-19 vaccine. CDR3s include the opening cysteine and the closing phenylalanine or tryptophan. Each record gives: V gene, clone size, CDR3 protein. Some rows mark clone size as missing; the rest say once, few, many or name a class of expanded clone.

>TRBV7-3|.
CASSSGADTQYF
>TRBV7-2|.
CASSLFRGNEQFF
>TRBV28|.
CASSLWSGNTIYF
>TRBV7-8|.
CASSLVEGSSEKLFF
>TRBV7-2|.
CASSLEVRSLGYTF
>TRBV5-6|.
CASSFRSDGELFF
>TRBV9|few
CASSDYTGNTIYF
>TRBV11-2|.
CASSFGSARLSPLHF
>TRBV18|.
CASSPFDSASGGYNEQFF
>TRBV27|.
CASSLSHSGANVLTF
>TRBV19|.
CASSADYTEAFF
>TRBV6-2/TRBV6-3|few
CASSYSWTGGSYEQYF
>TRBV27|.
CASSAAVGEVFYEQYF
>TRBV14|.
CASSPWGAHNEQFF
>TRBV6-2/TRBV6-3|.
CASSYSGVGELFF
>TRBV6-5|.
CASSWTTPSGANVLTF
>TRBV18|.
CASSRQLRTGWSTEAFF